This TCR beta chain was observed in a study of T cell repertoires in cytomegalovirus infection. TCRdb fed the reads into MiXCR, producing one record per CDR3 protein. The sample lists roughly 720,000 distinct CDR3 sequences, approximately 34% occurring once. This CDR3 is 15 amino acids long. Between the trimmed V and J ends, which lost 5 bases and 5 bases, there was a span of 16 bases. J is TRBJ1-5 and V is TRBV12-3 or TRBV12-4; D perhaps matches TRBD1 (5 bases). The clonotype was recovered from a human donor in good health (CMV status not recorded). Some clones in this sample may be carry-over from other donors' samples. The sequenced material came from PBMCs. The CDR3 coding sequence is TGTGCCAGCAGTCTGGGACGGCCGTCCGATCAGCCCCAGCATTTT. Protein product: CASSLGRPSDQPQHF.